Detailed here is one T cell receptor (beta chain). In the authors' methods: Cell counts per sample came from amplifying reference gene primers. The method was immunoSEQ multiplex PCR; TCRdb's version includes in-frame clones alone and lacks a portion of them. For V, J and clone size, that table is used; D and trimming come from the DNA. The sample includes about 320,000 clones, 90% seen only once; the top ten take 2.6%. This entry belongs to a study of blood T cell repertoires in COVID-19. Looking at the study overall: T cells, B-cell-depleted T cells, or PBMCs provided the cDNA or gDNA that served as material.

The V gene's germline CDR1 is LNHDA and CDR2 SQIVND (reference sequence). The V gene end was trimmed by 6 bases and the J gene end by 1 base; junction bases not matched to a gene: 3. The CDR3 runs to 13 residues. This study enrolled people aged about 18 to 100 from about 26 US geographic areas. Either two negative PCRs, clearance, or symptom resolution qualified Cohort 3 donors as recovered. The sample was PBMCs or T cells enriched from blood (not recorded which). V and J are TRBV19 and TRBJ2-7; 7 bases are shared with TRBD1. The receptor was isolated from a man aged 60 to 69 who had recovered from COVID-19. For the CDR3, the DNA is TGTGCCAGTAGAAGACAGGGTTCCTACGAGCAGTACTTC. Protein: CASRRQGSYEQYF.